The subject of this entry is one T cell receptor (beta chain). This sample stems from a study of early T cells in non-severe SARS-CoV-2 infection. Germline values: CDR1 LGHNA, CDR2 YSLEER. The CDR3 runs 13 residues. The V segment lost 6 bases and the J segment 4 bases; nucleotides outside the gene matches: 3. TCRdb analysed the 5' RACE reads with MiXCR anew, one entry per CDR3 protein. The sample yields approximately 48,000 distinct CDR3 sequences, about 6% seen once. The sequences come from whole blood, collected at baseline. The genes are TRBV4-3 and TRBJ1-2; TRBD1 aligns across 9 bases. The TCR comes from an adult who was a healthcare worker with PCR-confirmed SARS-CoV-2 infection or an uninfected control (not recorded which). The CDR3 nucleotides read TGCGCCAGCAGGGACAGGGGCGGCTATGGCTACACCTTC. Amino acid sequence: CASRDRGGYGYTF.